This T cell receptor (beta chain) derives from a study of cytomegalovirus exposure and HLA in healthy donors. Study-wide results and caveats: Exclusion applied to some V segments, including TRBV6-2 and TRBV6-3, as they were indistinguishable. In presence/absence analyses, roughly uniform sequencing depth across donors was assumed. Serostatus for CMV was the only available immune exposure information.

About this clone: What it binds is not known.

The PCR made use of 60 Vbeta and 13 Jbeta primers. Measured with immunoSEQ multiplex PCR; TCRdb has only the in-frame clones, and not every one. The data contain about 280,000 clones, roughly 90% of them singletons. Per the germline V gene, CDR1 is LNHDA and CDR2 is SQIVND (reference sequence). This CDR3 spans 15 amino acids. Trimming took 1 base from V and 6 from J; bases not matched to a gene: 7. This TCR was recovered from a woman between 18 and 29 years old in good health and CMV-seronegative. Sample: PBMCs. This chain links TRBV19 with TRBJ2-7, with 9 bases lining up with TRBD2. The CDR3 loop is CASSIAASGATEQYF. The CDR3, as DNA: TGTGCCAGTAGTATAGCGGCTAGCGGGGCAACCGAGCAGTACTTC.